This T cell receptor beta chain was obtained from a study of cytomegalovirus exposure and HLA in healthy donors (dated by TCRdb to 2016 to 2017). Describing the broader study: An earlier analysis of approximately 640 of the donors reported about 250 Gb of sequence data and 117 million unique TCR beta sequences from 150 million to 200 million T cells. An early release that covered some 640 HLA-typed donors contained approximately 320 gigabases of sequencing data and 85 million to 100 million unique TCR sequences. A later genetic analysis used genome-wide SNP genotypes for about three fifths of the roughly 700 donors, treating that subset as a discovery cohort. On average, roughly 240,000 unique TCR beta nucleotide sequences were sequenced per donor among roughly 430 genotyped donors of the cohort, with approximately 18% of those sequences being non-productive. A later analysis re-analyzed previously published TCR beta repertoires from 666 donors and added high-resolution HLA genotyping to study TCR occurrence patterns. The later analysis used no new phenotypic data to find candidate immune exposures, relying instead on TCR beta sequences and their occurrence across donors. Besides the first cohort of 500 to 700 subjects, a separate validation cohort made up of 120 or so different subjects was used. The study aimed to test whether cataloging public T cell receptors could reveal signatures of past pathogen exposure. Because of strong linkage in the cohort, four to six DR-DQ haplotypes were treated as single units for association and clustering. Donor age, sex, ethnicity and CMV serostatus were compiled together with the repertoire data. Typing coverage varied by locus: about 620-630 donors for A, B, C, DRB1 and DQB1; some 520 for DQA1; more than 600 for DPA1; under 490 for DPB1. The study profiled the T cell repertoires of some 610 subjects by immunosequencing and related them to cytomegalovirus serostatus. All discovery cohort repertoires had been generated using a single sequencing platform. To predict cytomegalovirus infection status, the study brought together high-throughput TCR immunosequencing, statistical association of individual TCRs with disease status, and machine learning. An earlier analysis of roughly 600 of the donors used high-throughput TCR beta sequencing to judge whether each TCR beta V gene segment behaved as functional or pseudogenic. Both class I and class II loci were covered by HLA typing, at four-digit resolution. Among the roughly 430 genotyped donors, 81% belonged to the genetic ancestry cluster associated with self-reported Caucasian donors. General study outcomes and caveats: A further reported finding was that TCR beta sequences accurately predicted the HLA-A and HLA-B alleles for most subjects in the first cohort. V-gene and J-gene trimming of TCR beta chains was associated with a missense DCLRE1C variant in a later genetic analysis, and the association was replicated in an independent cohort. Presence/absence analyses assumed roughly uniform sequencing depth across donors, an assumption that may not hold. Linkage disequilibrium might explain the correlated functional status among segregating V segments, but an unknown experimental factor could not be excluded. When HLA alleles, especially DR and DQ, strongly co-occurred, attributing TCR associations to individual alleles was difficult. In vitro tests confirmed that a few of the cytomegalovirus-associated TCR beta chains recognize cytomegalovirus antigens. Immune exposure information for the cohort was limited to CMV serostatus. A later genetic analysis reported fewer N-insertions in productive TCRs among donors in an Asian-associated ancestry cluster than the roughly 700-donor mean. A group of highly shared sequence variants was considered likely to be a technical artifact of the sequencing pipeline. Because counts were too low, approximately 18 rarely observed V segments, including chromosome 9 orphons, were excluded from the earlier analysis of 500 to 700 of the donors. A later analysis reported that several top co-occurrence clusters appeared linked to parvovirus B19, influenza, CMV and Epstein-Barr virus. Most CMV-associated TCR beta chains appeared to be HLA-restricted in a later analysis, and the HLA associations seemed to be driven largely by CMV exposure. Some IMGT-functional V segments, including TRBV6-2 and TRBV6-3, could not be told apart with the 87-base-pair reads, so those segments were excluded. An earlier analysis of approximately 570 of the donors showed that most TCR beta V segments appeared in productive rearrangements either about 87% or about 30% of the time, which broadly matched IMGT annotations. In a later analysis, about 16,000 TCR beta sequences were associated with specific HLA alleles at a false discovery rate of 0.05. Because some donors lacked HLA typing at each locus, the association tests relied only on the typed subset. Only TCR beta chains were sequenced in this cohort, and the absence of alpha or paired-chain data limited detectable features. Cytomegalovirus status was reported to be diagnosed by the classifier with high specificity and sensitivity in both the original and validation cohorts. According to a later analysis, TCR association rates differed among HLA loci, with DRB1 alleles showing the most associated TCRs and HLA-C alleles showing the fewest. The study gave a list of roughly 150 TCR beta chains associated with cytomegalovirus. Most TCR sequences were observed very rarely across donors, whereas some public TCRs were present in many individuals. According to the authors, the approach could potentially be generalized to other disease states and immunological phenotypes. A later analysis found that HLA-associated TCR beta chains were more clonally expanded and had lower generation probabilities than equally common non-associated chains.

With respect to this clone: Its cognate antigen has yet to be identified. No base quality information exists; no much larger clone differs at one position.

The cohort consisted of some 730 healthy bone marrow donors. All cohort members were sampled while nominally healthy, although unrecorded immune exposures were likely present. The donor tested CMV seronegative and was one of the 352 seronegative cohort members. Each donor provided a peripheral blood sample, and peripheral blood mononuclear cells were used for TCR beta sequencing. The Qiagen DNeasy Blood Extraction Kit was used to extract genomic DNA from the blood cell samples. Libraries came from the immunoSEQ multiplex PCR assay. For the multiplex PCR, a mixture combining 60 forward primers for TCR Vbeta segments and 13 reverse primers for TCR Jbeta segments was used. Amplification of the CDR3 region of rearranged TCR beta genes was performed with a multiplex PCR assay on genomic DNA. On the Illumina HiSeq System, the amplified TCR beta libraries were sequenced as 87-base-pair reads. The paper's processing steps were these. Across the 700 or so repertoires, a later analysis counted some 80 million unique TCR beta chains, some 11 million of which were shared by at least two donors. Raw reads were error-corrected and collapsed into unique sequences with a nearest-neighbor algorithm that merged closely related sequences to remove PCR and sequencing errors. Alignment of CDR3 sequences to IMGT reference sequences was used to assign V, D and J gene segments. For a sequence to be retained, at least a six-nucleotide match to both a V gene segment and a J gene segment was required. A rearrangement counted as productive if the CDR3 had no stop codons and remained in frame with V and J, and every other rearrangement counted as non-productive. CDR3 was defined according to IMGT convention as the region running from the second conserved V-encoded cysteine to the conserved J-encoded phenylalanine. Sequences without an unambiguous match to a single V gene segment were excluded from the earlier analysis of approximately 600 of the donors. An earlier analysis of several hundred of the donors classified V segments as functional when productive rearrangements were above 56.7% and as segregating when the standard deviation between donors was above 5%. A statistical classification framework was built for diagnosing cytomegalovirus status from the catalog of TCR beta chain sequences. A later analysis assigned V and J genes by comparing TCR nucleotide sequences with IMGT/GENE-DB human TR gene sequences. The TCRdist pipeline was used in a later analysis to assign CDR3 sequences and most-parsimonious VDJ recombination scenarios. In a later analysis, each TCR beta chain was defined by its CDR3 amino acid sequence together with its V-gene family, and reads lacking a unique V-gene family were excluded. To address suspected cross-contamination and a sequencing artifact, a later analysis removed 450 to 700 highly shared, low-generation-probability nucleotide sequences. A later analysis calculated a clonal expansion index for each public chain from normalized within-repertoire ranks of inferred template counts. Generation probabilities in a later analysis came from a VDJ recombination model fitted to out-of-frame rearrangements, and those results were checked against IGoR. Hypergeometric tests were used in a later analysis to score TCR-TCR, TCR-HLA and TCR-CMV co-occurrence, with a repertoire-size bias correction applied to the TCR pairs. To estimate false discovery rates, a later analysis permuted the HLA or CMV assignments 20 times. In a later analysis, co-occurring TCRs were grouped using DBSCAN, with TCRdist sequence similarity added in when clustering inside HLA-allele-positive subsets. For co-occurrence clustering, repertoires with fewer than 30,000 or more than 120,000 public chains were excluded, along with a handful of repertoires with anomalous nucleotide sharing. This is the immuneACCESS table as TCRdb keeps it, with only in-frame sequences that have V and J called. A part of the clones is gone; compared with another copy, unresolved V genes explain less than half, and the rest is unexplained. Clonal size and the V and J genes are those of that table, whereas D and trimming came from the DNA. In this sample the table shows 65,000 to 85,000 clones, approximately 67% of which occur a single time. In total, the top ten clones hold 2% to 2.5% of the sample.

V lost 5 bases and J lost 7 bases; the stretch between them is 11 bases long. CDR1 and CDR2 are drawn from the germline V gene (reference sequence): MNHEY, SMNVEV. The CDR3 runs 12 amino acids, cysteine and phenylalanine included. The kept DNA is CDR3 alone, 36 bases in frame from the first base. This clonotype was sampled from a woman in her twenties or thirties in good health and CMV-seronegative. The source material was PBMCs. This receptor chain uses TRBV27 and TRBJ1-1; the D gene is perhaps TRBD1, on 6 matching bases. Read as DNA, the sequence is TGTGCCAGCAGTCGAATCAGGGGTGAAGCTTTCTTT. It translates to CASSRIRGEAFF.